This is a list of T cell receptor beta chains from one sample in a study of T-cell reconstitution after alpha-beta-depleted transplantation in children. A single record per CDR3 protein comes from TCRdb applying MiXCR to the PCR reads. In the table there are roughly 590,000 distinct CDR3 sequences, roughly 17% of which are singletons. Sequences were derived from PBMCs from the stem cell graft donor, sampled from the stem cell graft. These receptors originate from a human donor who donated a stem cell graft to a child with acute myeloid leukemia. The CDR3 runs from the conserved cysteine through the conserved F or W. Each record gives: V gene, D gene, clone size, J gene, CDR3 DNA, CDR3 protein. The D gene is left open where the match is weak. Rows give clone size only sometimes, using once, few, many, or a class for an expanded clone.

v_call: TRBV12-3/TRBV12-4; d_call: -; clone_size: few; j_call: TRBJ2-6; cdr3_nt: TGTGCCAGCAGTCTCCCTAGTGGCTGGGGGGCCAACGTCCTGACTTTC; cdr3_aa: CASSLPSGWGANVLTF
v_call: TRBV20-1; d_call: TRBD1; clone_size: many; j_call: TRBJ2-3; cdr3_nt: TGCAGTGCTCCTCGGACAGGGGGCAGCACAGATACGCAGTATTTT; cdr3_aa: CSAPRTGGSTDTQYF
v_call: TRBV12-3/TRBV12-4; d_call: TRBD1; clone_size: -; j_call: TRBJ2-7; cdr3_nt: TGTGCCAGCAGTTTAGGGGGGACAGCAGGATACGAGCAGTACTTC; cdr3_aa: CASSLGGTAGYEQYF
v_call: TRBV20-1; d_call: TRBD1; clone_size: -; j_call: TRBJ1-2; cdr3_nt: TGCAGTGCTACCGGGACAGGGTCTTTAGCTAACTATGGCTACACCTTC; cdr3_aa: CSATGTGSLANYGYTF
v_call: TRBV6-5; d_call: TRBD1; clone_size: many; j_call: TRBJ1-6; cdr3_nt: TGTGCCAGCAGTTATAGACAGGGCAATTCACCCCTCCACTTT; cdr3_aa: CASSYRQGNSPLHF
v_call: TRBV29-1; d_call: -; clone_size: -; j_call: TRBJ2-7; cdr3_nt: TGCAGCGTTGAAGAGAGCTCCTACGAGCAGTACTTC; cdr3_aa: CSVEESSYEQYF
v_call: TRBV20-1; d_call: -; clone_size: -; j_call: TRBJ2-7; cdr3_nt: TGCAGTGCTAGATTCCCCGGGGATCCTTACGAGCAGTACTTC; cdr3_aa: CSARFPGDPYEQYF
v_call: TRBV7-9; d_call: TRBD1; clone_size: -; j_call: TRBJ2-1; cdr3_nt: TGTGCCAGCAGCTCTCGGACAGGGGGAAGAGGTGAGCAGTTCTTC; cdr3_aa: CASSSRTGGRGEQFF
v_call: TRBV20-1; d_call: TRBD2; clone_size: many; j_call: TRBJ2-1; cdr3_nt: TGCAGTGCTAGAGATCGAGCGGGGGCCCGTTACAATGAGCAGTTCTTC; cdr3_aa: CSARDRAGARYNEQFF
v_call: TRBV27; d_call: -; clone_size: few; j_call: TRBJ1-5; cdr3_nt: TGTGCCAGCAGTAAGGGATCCAATCAGCCCCAGCATTTT; cdr3_aa: CASSKGSNQPQHF
v_call: TRBV20-1; d_call: -; clone_size: many; j_call: TRBJ1-2; cdr3_nt: TGCAGTGCTAGCCAGGGTTCCTCTAACTATGGCTACACCTTC; cdr3_aa: CSASQGSSNYGYTF
v_call: TRBV20-1; d_call: TRBD1; clone_size: many; j_call: TRBJ1-5; cdr3_nt: TGCAGTGCTAGACTCCTGACAGGGGGAAATCAGCCCCAGCATTTT; cdr3_aa: CSARLLTGGNQPQHF
v_call: TRBV12-3/TRBV12-4; d_call: -; clone_size: -; j_call: TRBJ2-7; cdr3_nt: TGTGCCAGCAGTGAAAACGATGCCTACGAGCAGTACTTC; cdr3_aa: CASSENDAYEQYF
v_call: TRBV20-1; d_call: -; clone_size: many; j_call: TRBJ2-2; cdr3_nt: TGCAGTGCTAGAGATCAACAGGGCGGAAACACCGGGGAGCTGTTTTTT; cdr3_aa: CSARDQQGGNTGELFF
v_call: TRBV7-8; d_call: -; clone_size: few; j_call: TRBJ1-2; cdr3_nt: TGTGCCAGCAGCATCCTTACAGGGATTGGCTATGGCTACACCTTC; cdr3_aa: CASSILTGIGYGYTF
v_call: TRBV20-1; d_call: -; clone_size: -; j_call: TRBJ2-7; cdr3_nt: TGCAGTGCCCGGTCGAGGGGATCCTACGAGCAGTACTTC; cdr3_aa: CSARSRGSYEQYF
v_call: TRBV20-1; d_call: -; clone_size: many; j_call: TRBJ2-3; cdr3_nt: TGCAGTGCTCCAGGGCAGTTATTAGCAGATACGCAGTATTTT; cdr3_aa: CSAPGQLLADTQYF
v_call: TRBV15; d_call: TRBD2; clone_size: many; j_call: TRBJ2-7; cdr3_nt: TGTGCCACCAGCCCACTGGGACTAGCGACCACCTACGAGCAGTACTTC; cdr3_aa: CATSPLGLATTYEQYF
v_call: TRBV4-3; d_call: TRBD1; clone_size: -; j_call: TRBJ2-2; cdr3_nt: TGCGCCAGCAGCCAAGCCCCAGGGGGCGCGAACACCGGGGAGCTGTTTTTT; cdr3_aa: CASSQAPGGANTGELFF
v_call: TRBV29-1; d_call: -; clone_size: many; j_call: TRBJ1-1; cdr3_nt: TGCAGCGCGGAGTCCACTGAAGCTTTCTTT; cdr3_aa: CSAESTEAFF
v_call: TRBV20-1; d_call: -; clone_size: -; j_call: TRBJ1-4; cdr3_nt: TGCAGTGCGGGGGAGGGGCCTAATGAAAAACTGTTTTTT; cdr3_aa: CSAGEGPNEKLFF
v_call: TRBV4-1; d_call: TRBD2; clone_size: few; j_call: TRBJ2-3; cdr3_nt: TGCGCCAGCAGCCAAGTTTCCTATGCAGGACTAGCGGGGGGGCCCACAGATACGCAGTATTTT; cdr3_aa: CASSQVSYAGLAGGPTDTQYF
v_call: TRBV2; d_call: -; clone_size: -; j_call: TRBJ1-5; cdr3_nt: TGTGCCAGCAGGGAAAGGAATCAGCCCCAGCATTTT; cdr3_aa: CASRERNQPQHF
v_call: TRBV12-3/TRBV12-4; d_call: -; clone_size: few; j_call: TRBJ1-6; cdr3_nt: TGTGCCAGCAGCCAAGCAGGATTTGGTAATTCACCCCTCCACTTT; cdr3_aa: CASSQAGFGNSPLHF
v_call: TRBV7-2; d_call: -; clone_size: many; j_call: TRBJ1-1; cdr3_nt: TGTGCCAGCAGCTTCTCCGCAGGGGTGACTGAAGCTTTCTTT; cdr3_aa: CASSFSAGVTEAFF
v_call: TRBV4-3; d_call: -; clone_size: many; j_call: TRBJ1-2; cdr3_nt: TGCGCCAGCAGCCAAGGTTTACGGGACATCGCTTTCTATGGCTACACCTTC; cdr3_aa: CASSQGLRDIAFYGYTF
v_call: TRBV15; d_call: -; clone_size: -; j_call: TRBJ2-4; cdr3_nt: TGTGCCACCAGCAGCGAGAGGGGGGCCATAAACATTCAGTACTTC; cdr3_aa: CATSSERGAINIQYF
v_call: TRBV30; d_call: TRBD1; clone_size: -; j_call: TRBJ2-2; cdr3_nt: TGTGCCTGGACCGGGACAGGGCACACCGGGGAGCTGTTTTTT; cdr3_aa: CAWTGTGHTGELFF
v_call: TRBV27; d_call: -; clone_size: many; j_call: TRBJ2-5; cdr3_nt: TGTGCCAGCAGTTCACAGGTTCAAGAGACCCAGTACTTC; cdr3_aa: CASSSQVQETQYF
v_call: TRBV7-3; d_call: TRBD1; clone_size: -; j_call: TRBJ1-1; cdr3_nt: TGTGCCAGCAGCTCTTCAGGGGGGGGCAGCAACACTGAAGCTTTCTTT; cdr3_aa: CASSSSGGGSNTEAFF
v_call: TRBV12-3/TRBV12-4; d_call: TRBD1; clone_size: few; j_call: TRBJ2-5; cdr3_nt: TGTGCCAGCAGTTTGGGACAGCGGACCCAAGAGACCCAGTACTTC; cdr3_aa: CASSLGQRTQETQYF
v_call: TRBV5-6; d_call: -; clone_size: few; j_call: TRBJ2-4; cdr3_nt: TGTGCCAGCAGCTTTGCTGCCCTCCTAGCCAAAAACATTCAGTACTTC; cdr3_aa: CASSFAALLAKNIQYF
v_call: TRBV5-6; d_call: TRBD1; clone_size: many; j_call: TRBJ2-7; cdr3_nt: TGTGCCAGCAGCTCCCGACAGGGGGTAAGGCGTCTAGCCTACGAGCAGTACTTC; cdr3_aa: CASSSRQGVRRLAYEQYF
v_call: TRBV7-2; d_call: -; clone_size: many; j_call: TRBJ1-2; cdr3_nt: TGTGCCAGCAGCTCGAAAGGTGTTCAGGGAATCTATGGCTACACCTTC; cdr3_aa: CASSSKGVQGIYGYTF
v_call: TRBV22-1; d_call: -; clone_size: -; j_call: TRBJ2-1; cdr3_nt: TGTACCATCAGGATAAACGCGGGACTAGCGGGTTCCTACAATGAGCAGTTCTTC; cdr3_aa: CTIRINAGLAGSYNEQFF
v_call: TRBV6-5; d_call: TRBD1; clone_size: few; j_call: TRBJ1-2; cdr3_nt: TGTGCCAGCAGTTATGGGGACAGCCCTGACTACACCTTC; cdr3_aa: CASSYGDSPDYTF
v_call: TRBV24-1; d_call: TRBD2; clone_size: few; j_call: TRBJ2-1; cdr3_nt: TGTGCCACCAGTGATCCGGGGACTAGCGGGTACTCCTACAATGAGCAGTTCTTC; cdr3_aa: CATSDPGTSGYSYNEQFF
v_call: TRBV6-5; d_call: -; clone_size: many; j_call: TRBJ1-4; cdr3_nt: TGTGCCAGCAGGGCAGGGGATGAAAAACTGTTTTTT; cdr3_aa: CASRAGDEKLFF
v_call: TRBV7-9; d_call: -; clone_size: -; j_call: TRBJ2-2; cdr3_nt: TGTGCCAGCAGCCCCCGAGCCGGGACGGGAAACACCGGGGAGCTGTTTTTT; cdr3_aa: CASSPRAGTGNTGELFF
v_call: TRBV12-3/TRBV12-4; d_call: -; clone_size: few; j_call: TRBJ1-3; cdr3_nt: TGTGCCAGCAGTTTTAGGGGAAACACCATATATTTT; cdr3_aa: CASSFRGNTIYF
v_call: TRBV5-1; d_call: -; clone_size: many; j_call: TRBJ2-1; cdr3_nt: TGCGCCAGCAGCTTGACGGGGCAGACCTACAATGAGCAGTTCTTC; cdr3_aa: CASSLTGQTYNEQFF
v_call: TRBV15; d_call: TRBD2; clone_size: many; j_call: TRBJ2-7; cdr3_nt: TGTGCCACCAGCAGAGGACTAGCGGGTCTAGGGGAGCAGTACTTC; cdr3_aa: CATSRGLAGLGEQYF
v_call: TRBV20-1; d_call: TRBD1; clone_size: -; j_call: TRBJ2-6; cdr3_nt: TGCAGTGCTCTGACAGGGACCTTCTCTGGGGCCAACGTCCTGACTTTC; cdr3_aa: CSALTGTFSGANVLTF
v_call: TRBV11-2; d_call: -; clone_size: once; j_call: TRBJ2-1; cdr3_nt: TGTGCCAGCAGCTTAGGAAGGACAGCTTCCTACAATGAGCAGTTCTTC; cdr3_aa: CASSLGRTASYNEQFF
v_call: TRBV12-3/TRBV12-4; d_call: TRBD1; clone_size: many; j_call: TRBJ2-1; cdr3_nt: TGTGCCAGCAGTCCCGAAGACAGGGCTCCCTACAATGAGCAGTTCTTC; cdr3_aa: CASSPEDRAPYNEQFF